Given below is one T cell receptor beta chain in context. The data stem from a study of blood T cell repertoires in COVID-19. Living in about two dozen US areas, the participants were between 18 and 89 years of age. Exposed participants encountered a COVID-19 case during the 2 weeks preceding study entry. Trimming at V came to 8 bases and at J to 9 bases, leaving 3 bases not matched to a gene. In germline, CDR1 is SNHLY, CDR2 FYNNEI. The CDR3 contains 12 residues. Methods used by the authors: Cell counts per sample came from amplifying reference gene primers. Clones were read by immunoSEQ multiplex PCR, and TCRdb kept only the in-frame ones, dropping some. The DNA was the basis for D and trimming; V, J and clone size are from that table. The sample has under 250,000 clones, about four fifths seen once.

J is TRBJ1-6 and V is TRBV2; 8 bases align to TRBD1. The receptor was derived from a woman aged 45-65 years who had been exposed to COVID-19. Sequenced material: PBMCs or T cells enriched from blood (not recorded which). The CDR3, as DNA: TGTGCCAGCGGACAGGGCAGTTCACCCCTCCACTTT. Translated, it gives CASGQGSSPLHF.